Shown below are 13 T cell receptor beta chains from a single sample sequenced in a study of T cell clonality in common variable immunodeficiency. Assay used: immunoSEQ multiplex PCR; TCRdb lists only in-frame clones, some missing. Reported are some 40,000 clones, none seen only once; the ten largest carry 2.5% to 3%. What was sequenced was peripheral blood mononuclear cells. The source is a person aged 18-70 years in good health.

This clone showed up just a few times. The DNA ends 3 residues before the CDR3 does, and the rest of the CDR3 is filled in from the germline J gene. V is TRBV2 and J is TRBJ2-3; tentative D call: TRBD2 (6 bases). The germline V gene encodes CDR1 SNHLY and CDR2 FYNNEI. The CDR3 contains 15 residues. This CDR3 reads CASTSKEGNQETQYF. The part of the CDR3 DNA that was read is TGTGCCAGCACCTCGAAGGAGGGCAACCAAGAGACG.

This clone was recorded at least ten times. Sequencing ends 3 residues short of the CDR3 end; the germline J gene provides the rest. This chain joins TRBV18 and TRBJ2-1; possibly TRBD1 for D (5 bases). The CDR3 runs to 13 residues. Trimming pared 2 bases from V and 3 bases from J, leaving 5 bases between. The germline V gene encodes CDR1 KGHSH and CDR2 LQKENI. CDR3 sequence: CASSPDSYNEQFF. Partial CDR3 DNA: TGTGCCAGCTCACCAGACAGCTACAATGAG.

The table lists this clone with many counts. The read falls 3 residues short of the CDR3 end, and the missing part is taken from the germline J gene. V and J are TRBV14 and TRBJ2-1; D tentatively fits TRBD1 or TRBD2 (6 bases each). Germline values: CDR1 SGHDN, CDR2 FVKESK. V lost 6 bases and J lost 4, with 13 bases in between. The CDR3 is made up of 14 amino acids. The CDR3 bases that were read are TGTGCCAGCAGGGTGACAGGAGGGTACAATGAG. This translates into CASRVTGGYNE. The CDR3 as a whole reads CASRVTGGYNEQFF.

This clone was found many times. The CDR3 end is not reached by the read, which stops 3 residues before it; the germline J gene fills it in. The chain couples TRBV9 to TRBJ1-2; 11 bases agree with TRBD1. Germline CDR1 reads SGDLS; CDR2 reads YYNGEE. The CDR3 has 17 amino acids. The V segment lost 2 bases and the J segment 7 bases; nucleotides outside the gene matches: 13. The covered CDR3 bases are TGTGCCAGCAGCGTCTCCAGGACAGGGGGCACGAGGGGTGGC. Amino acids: CASSVSRTGGTRGG. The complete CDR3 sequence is CASSVSRTGGTRGGYTF.

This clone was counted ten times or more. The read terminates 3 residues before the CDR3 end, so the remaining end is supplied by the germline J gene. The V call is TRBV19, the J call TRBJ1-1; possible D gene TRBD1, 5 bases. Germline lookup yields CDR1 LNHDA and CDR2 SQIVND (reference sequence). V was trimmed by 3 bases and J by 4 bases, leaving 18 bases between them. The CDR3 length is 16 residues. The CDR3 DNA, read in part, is TGTGCCAGTAGTATCGGCAGGGTCAGTTGGAGCACTGAA. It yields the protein CASSIGRVSWSTE. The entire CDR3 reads CASSIGRVSWSTEAFF. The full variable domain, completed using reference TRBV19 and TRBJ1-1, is DGGITQSPKYLFRKEGQNVTLSCEQNLNHDAMYWYRQDPGQGLRLIYYSQIVNDFQKGDIAEGYSVSREKKESFPLTVTSAQKNPTAFYLCASSIGRVSWSTEAFFGQGTRLTVV.

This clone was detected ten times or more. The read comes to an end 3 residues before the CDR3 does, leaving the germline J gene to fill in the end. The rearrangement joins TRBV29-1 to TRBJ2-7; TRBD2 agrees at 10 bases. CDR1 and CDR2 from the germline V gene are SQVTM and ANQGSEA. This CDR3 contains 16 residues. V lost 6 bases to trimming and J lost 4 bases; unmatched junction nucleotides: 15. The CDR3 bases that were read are TGCAGCGTGCCGGGACTAGCGACTCACGGAAGATACGAG. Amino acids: CSVPGLATHGRYE. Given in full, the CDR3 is CSVPGLATHGRYEQYF.

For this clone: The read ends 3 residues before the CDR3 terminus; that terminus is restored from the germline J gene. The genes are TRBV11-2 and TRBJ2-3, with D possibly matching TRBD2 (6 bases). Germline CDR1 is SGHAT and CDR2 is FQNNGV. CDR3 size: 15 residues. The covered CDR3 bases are TGTGCCAGCAGCTTAACGGGGGTTCGGGGAGAGACG. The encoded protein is CASSLTGVRGET. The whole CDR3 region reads CASSLTGVRGETQYF. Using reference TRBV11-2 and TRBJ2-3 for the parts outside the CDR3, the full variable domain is EAGVAQSPRYKIIEKRQSVAFWCNPISGHATLYWYQQILGQGPKLLIQFQNNGVVDDSQLPKDRFSAERLKGVDSTLKIQPAKLEDSAVYLCASSLTGVRGETQYFGPGTRLTVL.

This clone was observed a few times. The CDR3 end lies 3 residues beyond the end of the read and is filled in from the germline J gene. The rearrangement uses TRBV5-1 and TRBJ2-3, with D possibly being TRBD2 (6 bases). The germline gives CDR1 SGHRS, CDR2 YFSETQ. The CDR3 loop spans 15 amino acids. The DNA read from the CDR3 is TGCGCCAGCAGCTTGCGGGCGGGCCCGGGGGAGACG. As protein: CASSLRAGPGET. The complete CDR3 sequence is CASSLRAGPGETQYF.

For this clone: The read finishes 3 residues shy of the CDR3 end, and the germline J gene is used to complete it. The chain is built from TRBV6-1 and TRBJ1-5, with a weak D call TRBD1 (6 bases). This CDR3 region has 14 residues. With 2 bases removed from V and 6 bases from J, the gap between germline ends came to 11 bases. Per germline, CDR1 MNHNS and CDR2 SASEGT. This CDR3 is CASSEPWGRQPQHF. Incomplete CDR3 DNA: TGTGCCAGCAGTGAACCCTGGGGGCGTCAGCCC.

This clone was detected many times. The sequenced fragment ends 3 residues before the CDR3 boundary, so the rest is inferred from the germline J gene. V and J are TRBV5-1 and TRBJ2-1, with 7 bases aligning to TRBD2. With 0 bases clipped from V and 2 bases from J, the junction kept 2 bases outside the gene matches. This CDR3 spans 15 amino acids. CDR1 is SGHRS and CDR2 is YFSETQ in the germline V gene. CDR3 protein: CASSLGGSPYNEQFF. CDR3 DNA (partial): TGCGCCAGCAGCTTGGGCGGGAGCCCCTACAATGAG.

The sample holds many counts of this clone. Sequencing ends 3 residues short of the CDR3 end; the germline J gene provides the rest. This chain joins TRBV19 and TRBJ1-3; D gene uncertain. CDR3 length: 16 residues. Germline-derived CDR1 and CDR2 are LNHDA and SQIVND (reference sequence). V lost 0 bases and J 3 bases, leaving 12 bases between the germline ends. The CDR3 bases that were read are TGTGCCAGTAGTATAGACCCACGGGGAAGTGGAAACACC. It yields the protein CASSIDPRGSGNT. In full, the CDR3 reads CASSIDPRGSGNTIYF.

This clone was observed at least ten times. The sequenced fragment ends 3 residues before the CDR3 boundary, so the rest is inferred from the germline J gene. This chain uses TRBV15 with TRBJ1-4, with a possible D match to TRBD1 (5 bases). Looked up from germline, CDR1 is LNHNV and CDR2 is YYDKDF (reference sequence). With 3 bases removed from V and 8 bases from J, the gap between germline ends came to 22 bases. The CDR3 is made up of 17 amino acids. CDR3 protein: CATSSKGTGSKREKLFF. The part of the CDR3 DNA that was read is TGTGCCACCAGCAGCAAGGGAACAGGTTCTAAACGCGAAAAA.

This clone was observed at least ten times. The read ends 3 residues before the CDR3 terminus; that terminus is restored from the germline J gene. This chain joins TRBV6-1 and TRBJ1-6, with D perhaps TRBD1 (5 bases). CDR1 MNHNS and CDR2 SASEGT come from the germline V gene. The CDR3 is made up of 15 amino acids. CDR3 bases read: TGTGCCAGCAGTGGCGTACAGGATAACTTCTTCCCC. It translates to CASSGVQDNFFP. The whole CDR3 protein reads CASSGVQDNFFPLHF.